The 3 T cell receptor beta chains below were found in one sample sequenced in a study of shared clonotypes between healthy human individuals. The method was immunoSEQ multiplex PCR; TCRdb's version includes in-frame clones alone and lacks a portion of them. Of roughly 2.1 million clones in the sample, roughly 91% were seen once. Positively selected for CCR7, the CD45RO-negative cells used as naive CD8 cells excluded terminally differentiated effector memory CD45RA+ cells. The source material was naive CD8+ T cells from PBMCs. These receptors came from a man between 18 and 35 years old in good health. Some clones in this sample may be carry-over from other donors' samples.

The J gene is TRBJ2-5, the V gene TRBV28; D remains ambiguous. The germline V gene has CDR1 MDHEN and CDR2 SYDVKM. The CDR3 covers 14 residues. V lost 7 bases and J 7 bases, leaving 19 bases between the germline ends. The CDR3 loop reads CASTPELPRGTQYF. CDR3 DNA: TGTGCCAGCACCCCCGAGCTGCCGAGAGGGACCCAGTACTTC.

The rearrangement joins TRBV27 to TRBJ2-1; TRBD1 matches 7 bases. The CDR3 sequence is 14 residues long. Germline V CDR1 and CDR2: MNHEY, SMNVEV (reference sequence). With V trimmed by 5 bases and J by 4 bases, 5 bases remained unmatched. In nucleotides, the CDR3 is TGTGCCAGCAGTCCCCGGGGACAGTACAATGAGCAGTTCTTC. Its translation: CASSPRGQYNEQFF.

The chain joins TRBV9 to TRBJ1-1, with unresolved D. This CDR3 region has 12 residues. The germline V and J ends were trimmed by 4 bases and 4 bases, with 8 bases remaining between them. Germline values: CDR1 SGDLS, CDR2 YYNGEE. Written as DNA, the CDR3 is TGTGCCAGCAGCCGCGCGGGCACTGAAGCTTTCTTT. As protein: CASSRAGTEAFF.